These 27 T cell receptor beta chains share one sample of origin, sequenced in a study of OX40 agonist ivuxolimab in advanced cancers. The protocol used for the library was the immunoSEQ multiplex PCR assay. Sourced from immuneACCESS, this table was stored by TCRdb with only in-frame sequences that have V and J called. A share of the clones is absent; for the studies checked, an unresolved V gene accounts for under half, and the remainder has no known explanation. The sample profile shows around 6,400 clones; 70% to 90% of them were found once. In total, the top ten clones hold approximately 23% of the sample. The sequences come from CD4+ or CD8+ T cells sorted from blood, collected in a trial of the OX40 agonist ivuxolimab. The origin of the receptors is an adult with an advanced solid tumor such as melanoma, head and neck, liver or kidney cancer.

This chain uses TRBV13 with TRBJ2-7, with D perhaps TRBD2 (5 bases). This CDR3 is 15 amino acids long. V lost 2 bases to trimming and J lost 3 bases, with 14 bases between them. Per germline, CDR1 PRHDT and CDR2 FYEKMQ (reference sequence). The CDR3 nucleotides read TGTGCCAGCAGCTTACGCCTAGCAGGAGACTACGAGCAGTACTTC. It yields the protein CASSLRLAGDYEQYF.

This chain connects TRBV4-1 to TRBJ1-5; TRBD1 aligns across 7 bases. V gave up 3 bases and J gave up 7 bases; unmatched junction bases: 9. The CDR3 loop spans 15 amino acids. Per germline, CDR1 MGHRA and CDR2 YSYEKL. CDR3 residues: CASSHSGGPGQPQHF. CDR3 DNA sequence: TGCGCCAGCAGCCATTCAGGGGGGCCGGGACAGCCCCAGCATTTT.

The J gene is TRBJ2-2, the V gene TRBV29-1, with D perhaps TRBD2 (6 bases). From germline, CDR1 is SQVTM and CDR2 ANQGSEA. The CDR3 contains 12 residues. The V end lost 5 bases, the J end lost 8 bases, and 12 bases lay between the germline ends. For the CDR3, the DNA is TGCAGCGTTTACCAAGGAGGGGGGGAGCTGTTTTTT. Protein sequence: CSVYQGGGELFF.

The CDR3 region has the DNA TGTGCCAGCAGTTGGGATCTAAACTATGGCTACACCTTC. Protein: CASSWDLNYGYTF. The gene calls are TRBV6-6 and TRBJ1-2, with unresolved D. Germline loops: CDR1 MNHNY, CDR2 SVGAGI (reference sequence). The V end lost 4 bases, the J end lost 2 bases, and 8 bases lay between the germline ends. The CDR3 has 13 amino acids.

The chain recombines TRBV11-2 with TRBJ1-1; D is ambiguous. V gave up 5 bases and J gave up 11 bases, with 9 bases separating them. The CDR3 loop spans 10 amino acids. CDR1 and CDR2 from the germline V gene are SGHAT and FQNNGV. The CDR3 sequence is CASSHVEAFF. DNA for the CDR3: TGTGCCAGCAGCCATGTCGAGGCTTTCTTT.

This chain joins TRBV11-2 and TRBJ1-2; D ambiguous. Germline CDR1 is SGHAT and CDR2 is FQNNGV. The CDR3 is made up of 14 amino acids. V gave up 6 bases and J gave up 4 bases, with 15 bases separating them. CDR3 sequence: CASRRPGPVYGYTF. The DNA of the CDR3 is TGTGCCAGCAGACGACCCGGGCCAGTCTATGGCTACACCTTC.

This chain connects TRBV9 to TRBJ2-7, with D hard to call. CDR3 length equals 14 residues. V dropped 0 bases and J dropped 4 bases, with 11 bases sitting between them. Germline V CDR1 and CDR2: SGDLS, YYNGEE. CDR3: CASSVEGNGYEQYF. The DNA for the CDR3 is TGTGCCAGCAGCGTAGAAGGGAATGGATACGAGCAGTACTTC.

This clone occurred once. Because the CDR3's place on the DNA is in doubt, the DNA is left out and the CDR3 is given as listed by TCRdb. The chain has TRBV21-1 and TRBJ1-4; whether TRBD1, the table's D call, matches the DNA was not checked. TRBV21-1 is flagged as a pseudogene. The CDR3 numbers 18 amino acids, ends counted. CDR3 residues: CASSKGVATGAQSEKLFF.

This sequence joins TRBV7-9 and TRBJ2-7; D is unclear. The germline V gene encodes CDR1 SEHNR and CDR2 FQNEAQ (reference sequence). This CDR3 comprises 14 residues. The V end was cut by 5 bases, the J end by 2 bases, with 13 bases between. CDR3 bases: TGTGCCAGCAGCAGCCCCGGGTCCGCCTACGAGCAGTACTTC. The encoded protein is CASSSPGSAYEQYF.

V is TRBV7-9 and J is TRBJ1-2; TRBD1 matches at 8 bases. The CDR3 contains 16 residues. The V gene end was trimmed by 2 bases and the J gene end by 0 bases; junction bases not matched to a gene: 5. Germline CDR1 is SEHNR and CDR2 is FQNEAQ (reference sequence). The CDR3 protein is CASSLIGQGPNYGYTF. The CDR3 nucleotides are TGTGCCAGCAGCTTAATAGGACAGGGACCTAACTATGGCTACACCTTC.

CDR3 in DNA: TGTGCCAGCAGCGTCCTGGACAGTCTTACGGATACGCAGTATTTT. Its translation: CASSVLDSLTDTQYF. The chain couples TRBV9 to TRBJ2-3; the D gene is possibly TRBD1 (6 bases). V shed 2 bases and J shed 6 bases, with 16 bases lying between them. CDR3 length: 15 residues. From germline, CDR1 is SGDLS and CDR2 YYNGEE.

The J gene is TRBJ2-3, the V gene TRBV7-2; TRBD2 might be the D (5 bases). The germline V gene encodes CDR1 SGHTA and CDR2 FQGNSA. The V and J ends lost 5 bases and 6 bases respectively, with 24 bases between them. The CDR3 consists of 17 residues. DNA for the CDR3: TGTGCCAGCAGCACGGAAGGAAAGGGTCCCCGCGGGGATACGCAGTATTTT. This codes for CASSTEGKGPRGDTQYF.

V gene TRBV18 combines with J gene TRBJ1-5; TRBD1 might be the D (6 bases). V was trimmed by 2 bases and J by 4 bases, leaving 12 bases between them. Germline lookup yields CDR1 KGHSH and CDR2 LQKENI. The CDR3 extends over 15 amino acids. DNA for the CDR3: TGTGCCAGCTCACCAGTGGAAGGGGGGAATCAGCCCCAGCATTTT. Protein: CASSPVEGGNQPQHF.

The sample holds a few counts of this clone. The chain recombines TRBV7-9 with TRBJ2-5; the D gene is possibly TRBD1 (5 bases). V was shortened by 3 bases and J by 5 bases, with 13 bases between the two germline ends. The CDR3 runs 14 residues. Per the germline V gene, CDR1 is SEHNR and CDR2 is FQNEAQ (reference sequence). The CDR3 region has the DNA TGTGCCAGCAGCTTTTTCCAGGGTATTGAGACCCAGTACTTC. Amino acid sequence: CASSFFQGIETQYF. The variable domain in full, with the rest retrieved from reference TRBV7-9 and TRBJ2-5, is DTGVSQNPRHKITKRGQNVTFRCDPISEHNRLYWYRQTLGQGPEFLTYFQNEAQLEKSRLLSDRFSAERPKGSFSTLEIQRTEQGDSAMYLCASSFFQGIETQYFGPGTRLLVL.

The chain has TRBV5-5 and TRBJ1-2, with a weak D call TRBD1 (5 bases). CDR1 is SGHKS and CDR2 is YYEKEE in the germline V gene (reference sequence). Trimming removed 4 bases from V and 0 bases from J, with 13 bases in between. CDR3 length: 15 residues. CDR3 protein: CASSPAGATNYGYTF. CDR3 nucleotide sequence: TGTGCCAGCAGCCCAGCCGGGGCAACTAACTATGGCTACACCTTC.

The chain recombines TRBV10-1 with TRBJ1-1, with 7 positions matching TRBD1. Trimming removed 0 bases from V and 1 base from J; junction bases left unmatched: 5. The length of the CDR3 is 16 residues. Per germline, CDR1 WNHNN and CDR2 SYGVQD (reference sequence). The CDR3 spells CASSESGDRANTEAFF. The DNA for the CDR3 is TGCGCCAGCAGTGAGTCAGGAGACAGGGCGAACACTGAAGCTTTCTTT.

The chain links TRBV6-9 to TRBJ1-2; 10 nucleotides match TRBD1. The germline CDR1 and CDR2 sequences are MNHGY and SVAAGI. V was pared by 6 bases and J by 6 bases, with 10 bases of the junction left unmatched. This CDR3 comprises 15 residues. DNA of the CDR3: TGTGCCAGCAGGCTCCTCGGGACAGGGGATAATGGCTACACCTTC. Its protein product is CASRLLGTGDNGYTF.

Comment on this clone: This sample includes further DNA sequences coding for the same CDR3. V and J are TRBV7-9 and TRBJ2-7; no definite D call. V was cut by 3 bases and J by 3 bases, with 12 bases left in between. CDR1 and CDR2 from the germline V gene are SEHNR and FQNEAQ (reference sequence). The CDR3 is 14 amino acids. The CDR3 spells CASSFENKNYEQYF. As DNA, the CDR3 is TGTGCCAGCAGCTTCGAAAACAAAAACTACGAGCAGTACTTC.

The CDR3 region is CASSFGNTIYF. For the CDR3, the DNA is TGCGCCAGCAGCTTTGGAAACACCATATATTTT. V usage is TRBV5-1 and J usage is TRBJ1-3; D is undetermined. V was pared by 2 bases and J by 3 bases, with 0 bases between. The germline V gene encodes CDR1 SGHRS and CDR2 YFSETQ. The CDR3 length is 11 residues.

CDR3 amino acids: CASSATLDRDGTDTQYF. For the CDR3, the DNA is TGTGCCAGCAGCGCCACCTTGGACAGGGACGGCACAGATACGCAGTATTTT. The chain recombines TRBV7-9 with TRBJ2-3, with 8 positions matching TRBD1. CDR3 length equals 17 residues. Germline V lookup: CDR1 SEHNR, CDR2 FQNEAQ (reference sequence). J gave up 1 base and V 5 bases, and 11 bases lay outside the gene matches.

This chain connects TRBV7-6 to TRBJ1-4, with a tentative D call TRBD1 (5 bases). CDR3 length equals 15 residues. Trimming left V 3 bases short and J 3 bases short, with 11 bases between. Germline V lookup: CDR1 SGHVS, CDR2 FNYEAQ. CDR3 sequence: CASSFSGGANEKLFF. CDR3 sequence (DNA): TGTGCCAGCAGCTTTTCTGGGGGGGCTAATGAAAAACTGTTTTTT.

The chain carries TRBV7-2 and TRBJ2-7; D is possibly TRBD1 (5 bases). With 2 bases removed from V and 3 bases from J, the gap between germline ends came to 5 bases. Looked up from germline, CDR1 is SGHTA and CDR2 is FQGNSA. CDR3 length equals 12 residues. As DNA, the CDR3 is TGTGCCAGCAGCTTACAGGGCTACGAGCAGTACTTC. Its translation is CASSLQGYEQYF.

This rearrangement joins TRBV21-1 to TRBJ1-5. TRBV21-1 is annotated as a pseudogene. The CDR3 spans 17 residues. This CDR3 reads CASSKVPPEGLNQPQHF. The CDR3, as DNA: TGTGCCAGCAGCAAAGTCCCCCCAGAGGGTCTCAATCAGCCCCAGCATTTT.

The chain couples TRBV7-9 to TRBJ2-2; no clear D. Trimming removed 3 bases at V and 2 bases at J, with 7 bases between. This CDR3 is 14 amino acids long. Germline-derived CDR1 and CDR2 are SEHNR and FQNEAQ (reference sequence). CDR3 nucleotides: TGTGCCAGCAGCTTTTTCAGAAACACCGGGGAGCTGTTTTTT. Amino acids: CASSFFRNTGELFF.

This chain uses TRBV9 with TRBJ1-1; D may be TRBD1 (6 bases). The germline CDR1 and CDR2 sequences are SGDLS and YYNGEE. The CDR3 is 13 amino acids. V was trimmed by 4 bases and J by 6 bases, leaving 13 bases between them. This CDR3 reads CASSPRGGAEAFF. CDR3 in DNA: TGTGCCAGCAGCCCGAGGGGGGGGGCTGAAGCTTTCTTT. The full variable domain, rest sourced from reference TRBV9 and TRBJ1-1, is DSGVTQTPKHLITATGQRVTLRCSPRSGDLSVYWYQQSLDQGLQFLIQYYNGEERAKGNILERFSAQQFPDLHSELNLSSLELGDSALYFCASSPRGGAEAFFGQGTRLTVV.

The chain is built from TRBV5-1 and TRBJ2-6; D gene unclear. The V gene's germline CDR1 is SGHRS and CDR2 YFSETQ. Between the trimmed V and J ends, which lost 5 bases and 1 base, there was a span of 13 bases. The CDR3 spans 16 residues. CDR3 loop: CASSIAAKSGANVLTF. The CDR3 DNA reads TGCGCCAGCAGTATAGCAGCGAAGTCTGGGGCCAACGTCCTGACTTTC.

This chain connects TRBV10-1 to TRBJ2-3, with TRBD2 matching 7 bases. The germline gives CDR1 WNHNN, CDR2 SYGVQD (reference sequence). Trimming at V came to 2 bases and at J to 6 bases, leaving 11 bases not matched to a gene. This CDR3 spans 16 amino acids. In nucleotides, the CDR3 is TGCGCCAGCAGTGAGCGAGCGGGGCGTCCGAGGGATACGCAGTATTTT. Protein sequence: CASSERAGRPRDTQYF.